One and the same sample provided the 25 T cell receptor beta chains below, sequenced in a study of radiotherapy plus CTLA-4 blockade in lung cancer. Some clones are missing from TCRdb's copy, which holds only in-frame ones; the method was immunoSEQ multiplex PCR. The repertoire has 40,000 or so clones, approximately 62% of them found once; the top ten carry under 20%. The sample here was peripheral blood, taken from a patient treated with radiotherapy plus ipilimumab. These receptors were taken from a human donor with non-small cell lung cancer who had a partial response to radiotherapy plus ipilimumab.

This clone was seen more than once but under ten times. The rearrangement links TRBV7-3 to TRBJ1-1; 9 nucleotides agree with TRBD1. Looked up from germline, CDR1 is SGHTA and CDR2 is FQGTGA. The CDR3 has 13 amino acids. V lost 6 bases and J lost 5; bases outside the gene matches: 4. CDR3 in amino acids: CASRQGAATEAFF. CDR3 bases: TGTGCCAGCAGACAGGGGGCAGCAACTGAAGCTTTCTTT.

The V call is TRBV19, the J call TRBJ2-3; 8 bases line up with TRBD2. The V gene's germline CDR1 is LNHDA and CDR2 SQIVND (reference sequence). With V trimmed by 10 bases and J by 9 bases, 9 bases remained unmatched. CDR3 size: 12 residues. CDR3 protein: CATRQSSGTQYF. The CDR3 coding sequence is TGTGCCACCCGGCAGTCTAGCGGGACGCAGTATTTT.

This chain uses TRBV7-2 with TRBJ1-5, with D hard to call. The CDR3 has 15 amino acids. Deletions cut 3 bases from V and 0 bases from J, with 9 bases between. The germline V gene encodes CDR1 SGHTA and CDR2 FQGNSA. CDR3 coding DNA: TGTGCCAGCAGCTTCAGCGGATATAGCAATCAGCCCCAGCATTTT. Encoded protein: CASSFSGYSNQPQHF.

This clone is a singleton in its sample. V and J are TRBV7-9 and TRBJ1-2; a weak D match, TRBD1 (6 bases). The germline V gene has CDR1 SEHNR and CDR2 FQNEAQ (reference sequence). The CDR3 extends over 16 amino acids. The V gene lost 1 base and the J gene lost 8 bases, with 20 bases spanning the gap. The DNA for the CDR3 is TGTGCCAGCAGCTTAGGAACGTCGACAGGTTCATGGGGCTACACCTTC. Protein product: CASSLGTSTGSWGYTF.

The chain recombines TRBV5-4 with TRBJ2-7; 11 nucleotides match TRBD1. The ends lost 3 bases at V and 4 bases at J; junction bases unmatched: 6. Germline CDR1 is SGHNT and CDR2 is YYREEE (reference sequence). This CDR3 spans 15 amino acids. This CDR3 is CASSSRTGGGYEQYF. The CDR3 nucleotides are TGTGCCAGCAGCTCCCGGACAGGGGGCGGGTACGAGCAGTACTTC.

This clone has ten or more counts. V gene TRBV18 combines with J gene TRBJ1-5; D call uncertain. CDR3 length: 12 amino acids. V was cut by 9 bases and J by 6 bases, with 12 bases left in between. Germline V CDR1 and CDR2: KGHSH, LQKENI. CDR3 residues: CASCLAGQPQHF. CDR3 nucleotides: TGTGCCAGTTGCCTCGCGGGTCAGCCCCAGCATTTT.

This clone was recorded a few times. CDR3 nucleotide sequence: TGTGCCAGCAGCTTAGTGTTCCAAGGGACAGAAGCTTTCTTT. Amino acids: CASSLVFQGTEAFF. The chain joins TRBV7-9 to TRBJ1-1, with TRBD1 as a possible D gene (6 bases). V lost 1 base and J lost 8, with 14 bases in between. This CDR3 is built from 14 residues. Germline CDR1 and CDR2: SEHNR and FQNEAQ (reference sequence).

The sample holds many counts of this clone. CDR3 loop: CASSLAVLANEQYF. In DNA form, the CDR3 reads TGTGCCAGCAGCTTAGCTGTACTAGCGAACGAGCAGTACTTC. The rearrangement uses TRBV7-2 and TRBJ2-7, with 7 bases identical to TRBD2. The CDR3 totals 14 residues. Germline trimming cut 0 bases from V and 5 bases from J; bases unmatched to any gene: 4. Germline assignment: CDR1 SGHTA and CDR2 FQGNSA.

The CDR3 sequence is CAWSVGTANTDTQYF. The CDR3 DNA reads TGTGCCTGGAGTGTCGGGACAGCCAACACAGATACGCAGTATTTT. This chain uses TRBV30 with TRBJ2-3; 7 bases match TRBD1. Germline loops: CDR1 GTSNPN, CDR2 SVGIG (reference sequence). V trimming: 0 bases; J trimming: 2 bases; junction bases outside the gene matches: 5. The CDR3 extends over 15 amino acids. Using reference TRBV30 and TRBJ2-3 for the parts outside the CDR3, the full variable domain is SQTIHQWPATLVQPVGSPLSLECTVEGTSNPNLYWYRQAAGRGLQLLFYSVGIGQISSEVPQNLSASRPQDRQFILSSKKLLLSDSGFYLCAWSVGTANTDTQYFGPGTRLTVL.

The chain is built from TRBV7-9 and TRBJ2-5, with 9 positions matching TRBD2. Germline V CDR1 and CDR2: SEHNR, FQNEAQ (reference sequence). After removal of 5 bases from V and 5 bases from J, the junction contained 15 bases not matched to a gene. The CDR3 is made up of 17 amino acids. The CDR3 spells CASSQGAREGHSETQYF. Here the CDR3 DNA reads TGTGCCAGCAGCCAAGGTGCGCGGGAGGGCCATTCGGAGACCCAGTACTTC.

This clone appeared a few times. Here the CDR3 DNA reads TGTGCCAGCAGTGACTCGGGGACAGGGACCCCAGATACGCAGTATTTT. This gives the protein CASSDSGTGTPDTQYF. The rearrangement links TRBV6-4 to TRBJ2-3; 9 bases match TRBD1. Germline CDR1 is MRHNA and CDR2 is SNTAGT. CDR3 size: 16 residues. The J segment lost 4 bases and the V segment lost 0 bases, leaving 5 bases of the junction unmatched.

This clone showed up just a few times. The chain uses TRBV2 and TRBJ1-1, with D hard to call. V gave up 10 bases and J gave up 3 bases, with 18 bases separating them. This CDR3 contains 14 residues. Germline V gene lookup returns CDR1 SNHLY and CDR2 FYNNEI. CDR3 region: CATQKTWFDTEAFF. The CDR3 DNA sequence: TGTGCCACCCAAAAAACATGGTTTGACACTGAAGCTTTCTTT.

This chain uses TRBV5-1 with TRBJ2-1; D is uncertain. Trimming stripped 1 base from V and 5 bases from J, with 7 bases between. The CDR3 runs 13 residues. CDR1 is SGHRS and CDR2 is YFSETQ in the germline V gene. The CDR3 protein is CASSLIRDNEQFF. The CDR3 nucleotides read TGCGCCAGCAGCTTGATCCGGGACAATGAGCAGTTCTTC. Looking up the rest from reference TRBV5-1 and TRBJ2-1 gives the full variable domain: KAGVTQTPRYLIKTRGQQVTLSCSPISGHRSVSWYQQTPGQGLQFLFEYFSETQRNKGNFPGRFSGRQFSNSRSEMNVSTLELGDSALYLCASSLIRDNEQFFGPGTRLTVL.

The V call is TRBV6-1, the J call TRBJ2-5, with 9 bases lining up with TRBD1. V lost 6 bases to trimming and J lost 2 bases; unmatched junction nucleotides: 7. The CDR3 spans 15 residues. CDR1 is MNHNS, CDR2 SASEGT, per germline. As DNA, the CDR3 is TGTGCCAGCAGGGGATTCGGGACAGGGCAAGAGACCCAGTACTTC. This sequence encodes CASRGFGTGQETQYF.

The chain has TRBV5-1 and TRBJ2-1; 10 bases are shared with TRBD2. The CDR3 contains 15 residues. Trimming removed 4 bases from V and 3 bases from J; junction bases left unmatched: 4. In germline, CDR1 is SGHRS, CDR2 YFSETQ. For the CDR3, the DNA is TGCGCCAGCAGCGTCCCTAGCGGGAGCTACAATGAGCAGTTCTTC. It yields the protein CASSVPSGSYNEQFF.

The V gene is TRBV10-3, the J gene TRBJ2-1; D possibly corresponds to TRBD2 (6 bases). Germline V gene data show CDR1 as ENHRY and CDR2 as SYGVKD. V shed 2 bases and J shed 0 bases, with 11 bases lying between them. This CDR3 has 16 amino acids. CDR3 coding DNA: TGTGCCATCAGTGAGGCGAAGGGACTCTCCTACAATGAGCAGTTCTTC. Its protein is CAISEAKGLSYNEQFF.

This clone was picked up a small number of times. The rearrangement links TRBV10-3 to TRBJ2-2, with 8 bases identical to TRBD1. V shed 4 bases and J 2 bases; nucleotides not matched to a gene: 6. Germline values: CDR1 ENHRY, CDR2 SYGVKD. The CDR3 is made up of 16 amino acids. CDR3 residues: CAISGTGYGNTGELFF. The CDR3 nucleotides read TGTGCCATCAGTGGGACAGGGTATGGTAACACCGGGGAGCTGTTTTTT.

This clone was recorded many times. This chain links TRBV18 with TRBJ2-7, with 9 positions matching TRBD1. The V and J ends lost 5 bases and 3 bases, in that order; junction bases with no gene match: 5. CDR1 KGHSH and CDR2 LQKENI come from the germline V gene. The CDR3 has 14 amino acids. The CDR3 protein is CASSLGQGYYEQYF. The CDR3 DNA follows: TGTGCCAGCTCATTGGGACAGGGATACTACGAGCAGTACTTC.

The chain joins TRBV2 to TRBJ2-5; D is possibly TRBD1 (5 bases). CDR1 SNHLY and CDR2 FYNNEI come from the germline V gene. CDR3 length: 13 residues. The V gene lost 6 bases and the J gene lost 0 bases, with 8 bases spanning the gap. As DNA, the CDR3 is TGTGCCAGCAGCTGGGGCTACCAAGAGACCCAGTACTTC. This gives the protein CASSWGYQETQYF.

On this clone itself: Other DNA sequences from this sample encode an identical CDR3 as well. The J gene is TRBJ2-5, the V gene TRBV5-1, with a tentative D call TRBD2 (5 bases). V lost 0 bases and J 0 bases, leaving 12 bases between the germline ends. The CDR3 is 16 amino acids. Germline V lookup: CDR1 SGHRS, CDR2 YFSETQ. CDR3 sequence: CASSLAGVLYQETQYF. The CDR3 DNA follows: TGCGCCAGCAGCTTGGCCGGGGTGTTGTACCAAGAGACCCAGTACTTC.

The genes are TRBV11-1 and TRBJ2-5; D might be TRBD1 (5 bases). The germline CDR1 and CDR2 sequences are SGHAT and FQDESV (reference sequence). V lost 5 bases and J lost 5, with 18 bases in between. This CDR3 spans 15 amino acids. The DNA for the CDR3 is TGTGCCAGCAGCCCCAATAGGGCAGGGTGGGAGACCCAGTACTTC. This codes for CASSPNRAGWETQYF.

This clone has just one count. The chain employs TRBV30 and TRBJ2-1; TRBD2 agrees at 7 bases. The CDR3 is 14 residues long. CDR1 and CDR2 from the germline V gene are GTSNPN and SVGIG (reference sequence). The V and J ends lost 5 bases and 3 bases, in that order; junction bases with no gene match: 7. The CDR3 loop reads CAWADSGFYNEQFF. The CDR3, as DNA: TGTGCCTGGGCTGATAGCGGGTTCTACAATGAGCAGTTCTTC.

This clone has just a few counts. This chain joins TRBV18 and TRBJ1-1; 8 bases are a match to TRBD1. V lost 4 bases and J lost 5; bases outside the gene matches: 18. CDR1 and CDR2 from the germline V gene are KGHSH and LQKENI. This CDR3 is built from 18 residues. CDR3 sequence (DNA): TGTGCCAGCTCACACTACATGAACTATGGGACAGGCAAGACTGAAGCTTTCTTT. The encoded protein is CASSHYMNYGTGKTEAFF.

This clone came up a few times. The chain carries TRBV10-3 and TRBJ1-5; TRBD1 matches 9 bases. The length of the CDR3 is 16 residues. V shed 4 bases, J shed 6 bases, and the junction held 10 bases outside the gene matches. Germline values: CDR1 ENHRY, CDR2 SYGVKD. The CDR3 DNA reads TGTGCCATCAGTGGGGACTCCGGGACAGGGCCTCAGCCCCAGCATTTT. This gives the protein CAISGDSGTGPQPQHF.

The V and J genes are TRBV6-5 and TRBJ2-1; D might be TRBD1 (5 bases). This CDR3 has 15 residues. V was pared by 2 bases and J by 4 bases, with 12 bases between. Looked up from germline, CDR1 is MNHEY and CDR2 is SVGAGI. This CDR3 is CASSYADTLYNEQFF. The CDR3 nucleotides read TGTGCCAGCAGTTACGCGGACACTTTATACAATGAGCAGTTCTTC.